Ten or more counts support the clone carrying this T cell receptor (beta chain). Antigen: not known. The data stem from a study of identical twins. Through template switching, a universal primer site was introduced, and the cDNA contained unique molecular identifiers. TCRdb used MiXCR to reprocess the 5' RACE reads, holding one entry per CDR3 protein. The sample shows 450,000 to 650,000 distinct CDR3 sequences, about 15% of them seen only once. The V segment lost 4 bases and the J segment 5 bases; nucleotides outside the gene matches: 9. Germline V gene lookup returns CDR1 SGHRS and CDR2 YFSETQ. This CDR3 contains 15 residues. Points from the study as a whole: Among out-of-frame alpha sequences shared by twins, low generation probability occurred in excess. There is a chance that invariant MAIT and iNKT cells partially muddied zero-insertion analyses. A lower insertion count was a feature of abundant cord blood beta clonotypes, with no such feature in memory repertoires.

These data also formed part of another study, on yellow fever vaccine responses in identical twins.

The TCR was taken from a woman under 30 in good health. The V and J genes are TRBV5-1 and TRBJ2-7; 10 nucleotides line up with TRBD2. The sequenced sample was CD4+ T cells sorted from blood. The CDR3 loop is CASSPEGLAKNEQYF. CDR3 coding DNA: TGCGCCAGCAGCCCAGAGGGACTAGCGAAAAACGAGCAGTACTTC.